The TCR beta chain under discussion was sequenced for a study of OX40 agonist ivuxolimab in advanced cancers. Study-level information: Hepatocellular carcinoma, melanoma, renal cell or head and neck cancer was diagnosed in the dose-escalation patients.

CDR1 and CDR2 (germline): MNHEY, SVGAGI. This CDR3 has 15 residues. V gave up 0 bases and J gave up 7 bases; unmatched junction bases: 8. Clones were read by immunoSEQ multiplex PCR, and TCRdb kept only the in-frame ones, dropping some. Of tens of thousands of clones in the sample, roughly nine tenths were seen once. Study-wide findings and caveats: More expanded clones were found, on average, in CD8+ than in CD4+ T cells. Expansion of clones was among the lowest in partial responders at 0.1-3.0 mg/kg.

As concerns this clone: Its antigen is undetermined.

The V gene is TRBV6-5, the J gene TRBJ2-7; TRBD2 matches 8 bases. The TCR originated in an adult with an advanced solid tumor such as melanoma, head and neck, liver or kidney cancer. Sequencing was performed on CD4+ or CD8+ T cells sorted from blood, taken in a trial of the OX40 agonist ivuxolimab. CDR3 in amino acids: CASSYSSGGSGEQYF. The CDR3 DNA sequence: TGTGCCAGCAGTTACTCGAGCGGGGGTTCGGGTGAGCAGTACTTC.